This TCR beta chain was observed in a study of patients and donors after allogeneic stem cell transplantation. This CDR3 is built from 15 residues. Germline V gene data show CDR1 as LNHNV and CDR2 as YYDKDF (reference sequence). V was pared by 5 bases and J by 4 bases, with 17 bases between. This clonotype was observed a handful of times. TCRdb re-derived calls from the RT-PCR reads in MiXCR, one entry per CDR3 protein. The table records roughly 960,000 distinct CDR3 sequences, approximately 18% of them present only once. The TCR originated in a human donor who was either an allogeneic HSCT recipient or a stem cell or donor lymphocyte infusion donor (not recorded which). It is not recorded whose cells these are; they may come from a transplant donor. What was sequenced was blood, either unsorted or a sorted T cell fraction (not recorded which). This sequence joins TRBV15 and TRBJ1-2; D is ambiguous. The CDR3 DNA follows: TGTGCCACCAGCCAAGACGCAGCATCCTTCTATGGCTACACCTTC. Residues: CATSQDAASFYGYTF.